This is a list of T cell receptor beta chains from one sample in a study of PD-L1 blockade in urothelial cancer. Data came from immunoSEQ multiplex PCR; TCRdb stores just in-frame clones and leaves some out. The table records under 30,000 clones, approximately 90% of them present only once. Here the sequenced sample was PBMCs, taken around atezolizumab (anti-PD-L1) treatment. The origin of the receptors is a man in his fifties with urothelial cancer. Each CDR3 is given with its conserved first and last residue.

TRBV18 CASSRGLAGGRTDTQYF
TRBV5-6 CASSLWTGRSPLHF
TRBV19 CASSDAPLREANLNTEAFF
TRBV6-4 CASSVMGGLDHEQFF
TRBV7-2 CASSLGGTSGGYPPDTQYF
TRBV7-2 CASSTGVLQGRDTQYF
TRBV29-1 CSVAQGNYEQYF
TRBV9 CASSASTGSGGYTF
TRBV5-6 CASSRPREGRAGANVLTF
TRBV7-9 CASSHARDRTYEQYF
TRBV18 CASSPYRGLGETQYF
TRBV5-4 CASSAARRAYQETQYF
TRBV5-1 CASSLVGTSRDEQFF
TRBV16 CASSHRGSNYGYTF
TRBV5-4 CASSSGQGRNTIYF
TRBV6-5 CASRVGEETQYF
TRBV7-2 CASSSQVLSGNTIYF
TRBV19 CASRGQSHEQYF
TRBV10-3 CAISTGTGGSEQYF
TRBV28 CASRGVYEQYF
TRBV7-2 CASSLARDKETQYF
TRBV7-2 CASSYSGDSYEQYF
TRBV27 CASSFGGSRDEQFF
TRBV27 CASSLLAGEQETQYF
TRBV7-2 CASTPGTSGYEQYF
TRBV19 CASSIKAGRSSGNTIYF
TRBV5-1 CASSTGLSTDTQYF
TRBV27 CASSFSVGHTDTQYF
TRBV5-6 CASRASGGLTDTQYF
TRBV5-5 CASSMTSGTTDTQYF
TRBV10-2 CASSGAGQETQYF
TRBV11-2 CASNNERDSSMNTEAFF
TRBV27 CASRSRSGGPRETQYF
TRBV5-1 CASTPSGTGGSGANVLTF
TRBV19 CASVGREVSNQPQHF